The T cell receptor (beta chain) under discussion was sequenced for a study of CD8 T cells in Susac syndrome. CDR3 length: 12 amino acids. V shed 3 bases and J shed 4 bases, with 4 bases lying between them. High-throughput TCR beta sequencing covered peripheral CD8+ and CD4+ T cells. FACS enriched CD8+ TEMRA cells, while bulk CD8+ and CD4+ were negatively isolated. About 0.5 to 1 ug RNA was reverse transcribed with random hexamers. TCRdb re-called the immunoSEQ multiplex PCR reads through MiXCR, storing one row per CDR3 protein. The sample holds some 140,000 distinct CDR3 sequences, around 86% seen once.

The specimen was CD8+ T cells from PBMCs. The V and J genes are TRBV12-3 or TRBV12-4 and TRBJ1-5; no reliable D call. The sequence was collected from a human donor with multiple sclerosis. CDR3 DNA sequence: TGTGCCAGCAGTTTCTGGAATCAGCCCCAGCATTTT. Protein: CASSFWNQPQHF.